This entry lists 18 T cell receptor beta chains sequenced from one sample in a study of cytomegalovirus exposure and HLA in healthy donors. The PCR employed 60 Vbeta primers together with 13 Jbeta primers. The table came from immunoSEQ multiplex PCR; TCRdb's copy has only in-frame clones and leaves some out. This table holds about 170,000 clones, around three quarters found once. Input material: PBMCs. All receptors come from a woman between 50 and 59 years old in good health and CMV-seronegative.

The chain is built from TRBV5-1 and TRBJ1-3, with 7 bases aligning to TRBD1. The CDR3 totals 14 residues. Germline assignment: CDR1 SGHRS and CDR2 YFSETQ. V lost 5 bases and J lost 2; bases outside the gene matches: 4. The CDR3 sequence is CASRLDRAGNTIYF. CDR3 DNA sequence: TGCGCCAGCAGATTAGACAGGGCTGGAAACACCATATATTTT.

This chain connects TRBV7-9 to TRBJ2-1, with 9 bases aligning to TRBD1. Germline V gene data show CDR1 as SEHNR and CDR2 as FQNEAQ (reference sequence). The CDR3 runs 14 residues. J lost 7 bases, V lost 4 bases, and 5 bases had no gene match. The CDR3 sequence is CASSWGQGGNEQFF. The CDR3 coding sequence is TGTGCCAGCAGCTGGGGACAGGGTGGTAATGAGCAGTTCTTC.

The gene calls are TRBV18 and TRBJ2-5, with unresolved D. V was pared by 6 bases and J by 2 bases, with 13 bases between. This CDR3 spans 14 amino acids. Germline CDR1 is KGHSH and CDR2 is LQKENI. The DNA for the CDR3 is TGTGCCAGCTCCCCTAGATCCAAACAAGAGACCCAGTACTTC. It yields the protein CASSPRSKQETQYF. Complete variable domain (other parts from reference TRBV18 and TRBJ2-5): NAGVMQNPRHLVRRRGQEARLRCSPMKGHSHVYWYRQLPEEGLKFMVYLQKENIIDESGMPKERFSAEFPKEGPSILRIQQVVRGDSAAYFCASSPRSKQETQYFGPGTRLLVL.

The J gene is TRBJ1-4, the V gene TRBV2; D is possibly TRBD1 (5 bases). CDR3 length equals 13 residues. Trimming removed 6 bases at V and 3 bases at J, with 8 bases between. Germline CDR1 is SNHLY and CDR2 is FYNNEI. CDR3 DNA sequence: TGTGCCAGCAGACAGGAGTCTAATGAAAAACTGTTTTTT. Protein: CASRQESNEKLFF.

The rearrangement links TRBV5-4 to TRBJ1-1; no reliable D call. This CDR3 has 13 residues. Germline CDR1 is SGHNT and CDR2 is YYREEE (reference sequence). Trimming pared 2 bases from V and 0 bases from J, leaving 5 bases between. As DNA, the CDR3 is TGTGCCAGCAGCTTTGACATGAACACTGAAGCTTTCTTT. Its translation is CASSFDMNTEAFF.

The chain uses TRBV7-3 and TRBJ2-1, with 14 nucleotides matching TRBD2. The J segment lost 8 bases and the V segment lost 5 bases, leaving 5 bases of the junction unmatched. Per the germline V gene, CDR1 is SGHTA and CDR2 is FQGTGA. There are 15 residues in the CDR3. The CDR3 DNA reads TGTGCCAGCAGCCGAGGGACTAGCGGGAGAGATGAGCAGTTCTTC. Translated, it gives CASSRGTSGRDEQFF.

This clone turned up a few times. This rearrangement joins TRBV10-3 to TRBJ2-1, with a weak D call TRBD2 (5 bases). V was cut by 8 bases and J by 4 bases, with 18 bases left in between. In germline, CDR1 is ENHRY, CDR2 SYGVKD. The CDR3 contains 15 residues. The CDR3 DNA reads as TGTGCCATCCGCACCAAGGGCGAGGGTTACAATGAGCAGTTCTTC. This translates into CAIRTKGEGYNEQFF.

The rearrangement uses TRBV9 and TRBJ1-1; D perhaps matches TRBD1 (6 bases). This CDR3 region has 13 residues. From germline, CDR1 is SGDLS and CDR2 YYNGEE. The V end was cut by 0 bases, the J end by 5 bases, with 8 bases between. The CDR3 nucleotides read TGTGCCAGCAGCGTAGGGGGGCGAACTGAAGCTTTCTTT. Residues: CASSVGGRTEAFF.

This clone was recorded a few times. V and J are TRBV6-5 and TRBJ2-1; 10 bases match TRBD1. The germline gives CDR1 MNHEY, CDR2 SVGAGI. The CDR3 runs 15 residues. V was pared by 6 bases and J by 9 bases, with 11 bases of the junction left unmatched. In nucleotides, the CDR3 is TGTGCCAGCAGCTCGGGACAGGGGTACGTGGGTGAGCAGTTCTTC. Its protein is CASSSGQGYVGEQFF.

There are a few counts of this clone. The V gene is TRBV14, the J gene TRBJ2-7; TRBD2 aligns across 10 bases. The V and J ends lost 4 bases and 0 bases, in that order; junction bases with no gene match: 12. This CDR3 is 18 amino acids long. Germline V gene data show CDR1 as SGHDN and CDR2 as FVKESK. The CDR3 here is CASSLYPSGSRSSYEQYF. The CDR3 DNA sequence: TGTGCCAGCAGCCTCTACCCTAGCGGGAGCAGGAGCTCCTACGAGCAGTACTTC. Complete variable domain (other parts from reference TRBV14 and TRBJ2-7): EAGVTQFPSHSVIEKGQTVTLRCDPISGHDNLYWYRRVMGKEIKFLLHFVKESKQDESGMPNNRFLAERTGGTYSTLKVQPAELEDSGVYFCASSLYPSGSRSSYEQYFGPGTRLTVT.

This clone showed up just a few times. The chain links TRBV5-1 to TRBJ2-5; the match to TRBD2 covers 14 bases. TRBJ2-7 explains the end of the DNA better; the J call may be wrong. The CDR3 is made up of 20 amino acids. Germline V lookup: CDR1 SGHRS, CDR2 YFSETQ. In nucleotides, the CDR3 is TGCGCCAGCAGCCCAAAAATCCCGGGACTAGCGGGAGAGGAAGGGTACGAGCAGTACTTC. Its translation: CASSPKIPGLAGEEGYEQYF.

The V gene is TRBV7-9, the J gene TRBJ1-5, with 7 bases matching TRBD1. The length of the CDR3 is 15 residues. J gave up 13 bases and V 2 bases, and 14 bases lay outside the gene matches. Germline lookup yields CDR1 SEHNR and CDR2 FQNEAQ (reference sequence). The CDR3 coding sequence is TGTGCCAGCAGCTTACCCGGGACAGACGTATCAGTACAGCATTTT. This gives the protein CASSLPGTDVSVQHF.

The rearrangement links TRBV29-1 to TRBJ2-1; 11 bases fit TRBD1. Germline lookup yields CDR1 SQVTM and CDR2 ANQGSEA. There are 12 residues in the CDR3. After removal of 7 bases from V and 6 bases from J, the junction contained 2 bases not matched to a gene. This CDR3 is CSAGTGGNEQFF. Written as DNA, the CDR3 is TGCAGCGCCGGGACAGGGGGCAATGAGCAGTTCTTC.

The table lists this clone with a few counts. The rearrangement uses TRBV4-3 and TRBJ2-2; 12 bases line up with TRBD2. The CDR3 extends over 17 amino acids. With 4 bases clipped from V and 4 bases from J, the junction kept 7 bases outside the gene matches. Germline V gene lookup returns CDR1 LGHNA and CDR2 YSLEER. The CDR3 is CASSLSASGGATGELFF. DNA for the CDR3: TGCGCCAGCAGCCTATCAGCTAGCGGGGGGGCCACCGGGGAGCTGTTTTTT.

The chain recombines TRBV6-5 with TRBJ1-1, with 9 bases fitting TRBD1. The CDR3 runs to 14 residues. In germline, CDR1 is MNHEY, CDR2 SVGAGI. With V trimmed by 2 bases and J by 11 bases, 9 bases remained unmatched. The CDR3 coding sequence is TGTGCCAGCAGTTACCTGGGGACAGGGCGGGTCGCTTTCTTT. This sequence encodes CASSYLGTGRVAFF.

This clone came up once. This chain links TRBV11-3 with TRBJ2-1, with D perhaps matching TRBD1 (5 bases). CDR1 SGHNT and CDR2 YENEEA come from the germline V gene. Trimming pared 1 base from V and 5 bases from J, leaving 12 bases between. The length of the CDR3 is 15 residues. CDR3 in amino acids: CASSLVSGSNNEQFF. Written as DNA, the CDR3 is TGTGCCAGCAGCTTAGTCTCAGGGTCTAACAATGAGCAGTTCTTC.

The rearrangement links TRBV19 to TRBJ1-2; D is possibly TRBD1 (5 bases). Germline CDR1 LNHDA, CDR2 SQIVND (reference sequence). The V gene lost 5 bases and the J gene lost 4 bases, with 11 bases spanning the gap. The CDR3 runs to 13 residues. DNA for the CDR3: TGTGCCAGTAGTTCTACAGGACCCTATGGCTACACCTTC. Translated, it gives CASSSTGPYGYTF.

This chain links TRBV2 with TRBJ1-2; 9 nucleotides line up with TRBD1. Germline CDR1 reads SNHLY; CDR2 reads FYNNEI. The V and J ends lost 3 bases and 2 bases, in that order; junction bases with no gene match: 4. The CDR3 consists of 15 residues. This CDR3 reads CASSEDRGGNYGYTF. The CDR3 nucleotides read TGTGCCAGCAGTGAGGACAGGGGTGGAAACTATGGCTACACCTTC.